The clone carrying this TCR beta chain has a handful of counts. A much larger clone sits a single nucleotide away, making a read error possible. Germline values: CDR1 MDHEN, CDR2 SYDVKM. Deletions cut 3 bases from V and 0 bases from J, with 16 bases between. CDR3 size: 17 residues. These data belong to a study of regulatory T cells in long-lasting Graves disease. The sample's time point: newly diagnosed GD, antithyroid drugs for less than 3 months. The TCR library was prepared using RNA isolated from PBMCs. EDTA tubes received 7.5 to 9 milliliters of collected peripheral blood. Arm-PCR of CDR3 regions with iRepertoire HTBI primers generated TCR beta libraries. TCRdb fed the multiplex PCR reads into MiXCR, producing one record per CDR3 protein. The profile shows 370,000 or so distinct CDR3 sequences, about 16% of them singletons. These data were likewise used in another study, on T cells in Graves' hyperthyroidism and ophthalmopathy. From that second work: It was uncontrolled infection, other autoimmune disease, pregnancy or lactation that excluded patients. Diagnoses rested on clinical symptoms, serum thyroxine and TRAb, thyroid ultrasound and orbital computed tomography.

This clonotype originated in a woman between 18 and 29 years old with Graves disease. This chain links TRBV28 with TRBJ2-3, with D perhaps matching TRBD1 (6 bases). The sequencing used peripheral blood mononuclear cells (PBMCs), collected at new diagnosis, from a patient treated with antithyroid drugs. The CDR3 DNA is TGTGCCAGCAGTTTGAGTGCAGGGGCGCAGAGCACAGATACGCAGTATTTT. Amino acid sequence: CASSLSAGAQSTDTQYF.